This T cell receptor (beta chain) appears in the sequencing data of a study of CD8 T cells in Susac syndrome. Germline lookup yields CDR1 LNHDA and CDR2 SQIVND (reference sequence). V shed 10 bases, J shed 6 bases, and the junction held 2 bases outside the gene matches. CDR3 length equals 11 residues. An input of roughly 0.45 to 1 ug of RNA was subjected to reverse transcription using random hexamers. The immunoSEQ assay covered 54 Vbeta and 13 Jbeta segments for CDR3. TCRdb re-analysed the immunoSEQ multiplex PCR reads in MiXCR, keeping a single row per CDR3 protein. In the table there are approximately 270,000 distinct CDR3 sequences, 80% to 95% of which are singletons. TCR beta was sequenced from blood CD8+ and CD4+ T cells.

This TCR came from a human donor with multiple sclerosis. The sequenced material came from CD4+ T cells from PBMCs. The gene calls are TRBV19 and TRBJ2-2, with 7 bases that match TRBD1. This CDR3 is CATGQAGELFF. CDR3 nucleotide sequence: TGTGCCACTGGACAGGCCGGGGAGCTGTTTTTT.